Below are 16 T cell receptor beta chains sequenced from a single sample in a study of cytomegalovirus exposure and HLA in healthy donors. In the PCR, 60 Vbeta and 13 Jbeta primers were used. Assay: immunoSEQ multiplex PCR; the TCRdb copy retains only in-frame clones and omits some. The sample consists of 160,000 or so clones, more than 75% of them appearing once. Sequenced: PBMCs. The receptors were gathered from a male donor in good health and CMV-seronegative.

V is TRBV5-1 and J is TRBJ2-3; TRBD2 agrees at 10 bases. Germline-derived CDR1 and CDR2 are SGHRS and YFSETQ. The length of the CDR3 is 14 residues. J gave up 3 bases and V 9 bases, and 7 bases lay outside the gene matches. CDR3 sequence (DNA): TGCGCCACCTCTAGCGGGAGTTCTACAGATACGCAGTATTTT. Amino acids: CATSSGSSTDTQYF.

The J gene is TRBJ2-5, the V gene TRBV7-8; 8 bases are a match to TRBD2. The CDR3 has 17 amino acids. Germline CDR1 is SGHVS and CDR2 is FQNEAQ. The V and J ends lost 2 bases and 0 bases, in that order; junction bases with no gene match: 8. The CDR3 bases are TGTGCCAGCAGCTTAACGGGTAGCGGGACAAACCAAGAGACCCAGTACTTC. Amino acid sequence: CASSLTGSGTNQETQYF. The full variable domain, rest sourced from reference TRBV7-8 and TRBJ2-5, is GAGVSQSPRYKVAKRGQDVALRCDPISGHVSLFWYQQALGQGPEFLTYFQNEAQLDKSGLPSDRFFAERPEGSVSTLKIQRTQQEDSAVYLCASSLTGSGTNQETQYFGPGTRLLVL.

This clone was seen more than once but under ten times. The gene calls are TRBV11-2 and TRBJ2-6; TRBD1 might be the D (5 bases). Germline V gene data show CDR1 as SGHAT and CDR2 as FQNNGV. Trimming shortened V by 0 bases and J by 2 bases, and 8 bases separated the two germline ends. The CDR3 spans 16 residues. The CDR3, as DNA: TGTGCCAGCAGCTTAGACAGGGCTCCTGGGGCCAACGTCCTGACTTTC. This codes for CASSLDRAPGANVLTF. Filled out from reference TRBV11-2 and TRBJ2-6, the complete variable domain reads EAGVAQSPRYKIIEKRQSVAFWCNPISGHATLYWYQQILGQGPKLLIQFQNNGVVDDSQLPKDRFSAERLKGVDSTLKIQPAKLEDSAVYLCASSLDRAPGANVLTFGAGSRLTVL.

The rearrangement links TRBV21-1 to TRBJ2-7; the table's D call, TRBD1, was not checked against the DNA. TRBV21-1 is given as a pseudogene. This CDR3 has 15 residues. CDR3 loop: CASSNGEGDTYEQYF. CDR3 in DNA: TGTGCCAGCAGCAATGGGGAAGGGGATACGTACGAGCAGTACTTC.

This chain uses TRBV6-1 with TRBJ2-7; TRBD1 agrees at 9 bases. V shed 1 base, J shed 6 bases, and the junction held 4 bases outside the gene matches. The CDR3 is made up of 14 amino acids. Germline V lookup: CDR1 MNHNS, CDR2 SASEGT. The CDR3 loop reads CASSEEGQGTEQYF. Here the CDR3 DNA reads TGTGCCAGCAGTGAAGAGGGACAGGGAACCGAGCAGTACTTC.

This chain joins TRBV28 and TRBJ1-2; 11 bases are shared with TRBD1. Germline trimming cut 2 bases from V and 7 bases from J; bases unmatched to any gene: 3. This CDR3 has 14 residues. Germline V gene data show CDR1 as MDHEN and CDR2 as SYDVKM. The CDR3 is CASSLGDRGTGYTF. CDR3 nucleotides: TGTGCCAGCAGTTTAGGGGACAGGGGGACTGGCTACACCTTC.

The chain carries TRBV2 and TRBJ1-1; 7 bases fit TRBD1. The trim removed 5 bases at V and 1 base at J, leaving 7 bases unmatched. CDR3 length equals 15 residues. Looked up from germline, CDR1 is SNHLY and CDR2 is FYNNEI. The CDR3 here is CASSPRQGRNTEAFF. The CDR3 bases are TGTGCCAGCAGTCCCCGACAGGGAAGGAACACTGAAGCTTTCTTT.

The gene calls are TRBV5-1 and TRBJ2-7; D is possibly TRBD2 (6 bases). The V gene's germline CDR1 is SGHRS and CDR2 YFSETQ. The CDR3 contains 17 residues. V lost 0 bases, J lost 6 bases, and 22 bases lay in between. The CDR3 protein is CASSLDGGRKGAGEQYF. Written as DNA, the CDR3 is TGCGCCAGCAGCTTGGATGGGGGACGGAAAGGAGCGGGCGAGCAGTACTTC.

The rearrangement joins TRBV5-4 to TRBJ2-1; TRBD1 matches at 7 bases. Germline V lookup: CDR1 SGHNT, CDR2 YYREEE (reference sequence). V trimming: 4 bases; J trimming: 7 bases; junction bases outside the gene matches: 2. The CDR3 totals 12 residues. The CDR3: CASSLTGNEQFF. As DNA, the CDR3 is TGTGCCAGCAGCCTGACAGGGAATGAGCAGTTCTTC. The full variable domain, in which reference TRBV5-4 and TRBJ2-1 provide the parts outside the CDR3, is ETGVTQSPTHLIKTRGQQVTLRCSSQSGHNTVSWYQQALGQGPQFIFQYYREEENGRGNFPPRFSGLQFPNYSSELNVNALELDDSALYLCASSLTGNEQFFGPGTRLTVL.

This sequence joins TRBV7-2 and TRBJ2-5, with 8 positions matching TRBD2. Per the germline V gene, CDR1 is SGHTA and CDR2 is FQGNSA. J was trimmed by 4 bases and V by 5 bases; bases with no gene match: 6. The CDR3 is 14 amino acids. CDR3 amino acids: CASSPSGGGETQYF. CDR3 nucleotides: TGTGCCAGCAGCCCAAGCGGGGGAGGAGAGACCCAGTACTTC. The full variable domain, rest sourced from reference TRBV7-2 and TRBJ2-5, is GAGVSQSPSNKVTEKGKDVELRCDPISGHTALYWYRQSLGQGLEFLIYFQGNSAPDKSGLPSDRFSAERTGGSVSTLTIQRTQQEDSAVYLCASSPSGGGETQYFGPGTRLLVL.

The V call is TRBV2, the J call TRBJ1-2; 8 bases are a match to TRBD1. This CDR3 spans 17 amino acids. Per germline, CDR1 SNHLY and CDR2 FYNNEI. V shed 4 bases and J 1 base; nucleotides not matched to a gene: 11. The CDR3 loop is CASSVPPGGANNYGYTF. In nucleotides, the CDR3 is TGTGCCAGCAGTGTCCCGCCAGGGGGCGCGAATAACTATGGCTACACCTTC.

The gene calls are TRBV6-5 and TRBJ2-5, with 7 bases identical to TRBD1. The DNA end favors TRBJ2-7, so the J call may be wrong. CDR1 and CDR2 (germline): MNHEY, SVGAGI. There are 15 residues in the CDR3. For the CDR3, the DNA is TGTGCCAGCACCCGTGGGTCGGGGACAGCCTACGAGCAGTACTTC. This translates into CASTRGSGTAYEQYF.

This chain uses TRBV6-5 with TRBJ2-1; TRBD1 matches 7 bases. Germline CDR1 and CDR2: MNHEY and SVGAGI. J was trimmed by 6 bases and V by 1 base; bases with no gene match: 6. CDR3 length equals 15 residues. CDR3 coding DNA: TGTGCCAGCAGTTACTATAGGGGGCAGGCCAATGAGCAGTTCTTC. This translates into CASSYYRGQANEQFF.

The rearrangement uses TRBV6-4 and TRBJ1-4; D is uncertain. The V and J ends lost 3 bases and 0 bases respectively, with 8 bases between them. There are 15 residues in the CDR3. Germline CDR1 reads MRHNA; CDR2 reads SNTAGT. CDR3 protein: CASSEGTATNEKLFF. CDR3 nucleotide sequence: TGTGCCAGCAGTGAGGGCACAGCAACTAATGAAAAACTGTTTTTT.

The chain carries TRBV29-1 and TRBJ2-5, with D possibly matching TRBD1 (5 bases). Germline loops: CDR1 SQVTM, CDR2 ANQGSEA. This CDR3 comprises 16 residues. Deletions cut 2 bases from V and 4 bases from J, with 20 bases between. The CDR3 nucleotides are TGCAGCGTTGAAAGTAGGATATTAGGGGCAGGAGAGACCCAGTACTTC. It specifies CSVESRILGAGETQYF. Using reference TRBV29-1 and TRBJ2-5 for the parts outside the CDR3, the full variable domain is SAVISQKPSRDICQRGTSLTIQCQVDSQVTMMFWYRQQPGQSLTLIATANQGSEATYESGFVIDKFPISRPNLTFSTLTVSNMSPEDSSIYLCSVESRILGAGETQYFGPGTRLLVL.

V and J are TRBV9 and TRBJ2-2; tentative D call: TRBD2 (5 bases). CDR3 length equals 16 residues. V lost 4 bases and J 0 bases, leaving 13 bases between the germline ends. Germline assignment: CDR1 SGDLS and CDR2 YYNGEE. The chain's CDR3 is CASSPRGITNTGELFF. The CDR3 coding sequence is TGTGCCAGCAGCCCCCGGGGAATCACGAACACCGGGGAGCTGTTTTTT.